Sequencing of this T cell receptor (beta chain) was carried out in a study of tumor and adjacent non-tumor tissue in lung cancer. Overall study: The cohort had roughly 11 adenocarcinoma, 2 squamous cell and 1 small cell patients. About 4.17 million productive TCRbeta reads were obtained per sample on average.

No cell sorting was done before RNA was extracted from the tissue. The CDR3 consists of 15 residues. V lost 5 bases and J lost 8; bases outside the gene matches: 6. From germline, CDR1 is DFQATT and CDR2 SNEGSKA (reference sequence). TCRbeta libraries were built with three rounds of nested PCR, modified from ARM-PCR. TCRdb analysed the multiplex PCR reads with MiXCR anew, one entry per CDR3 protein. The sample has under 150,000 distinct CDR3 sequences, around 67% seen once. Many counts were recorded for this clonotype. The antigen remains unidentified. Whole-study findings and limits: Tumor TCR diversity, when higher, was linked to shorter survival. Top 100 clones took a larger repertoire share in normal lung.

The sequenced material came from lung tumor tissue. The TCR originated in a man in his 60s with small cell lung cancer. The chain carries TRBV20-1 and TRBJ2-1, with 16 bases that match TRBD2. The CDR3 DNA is TGCAGTGCTTCGGGACTAGCGGGAGGGCCAGATGAGCAGTTCTTC. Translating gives CSASGLAGGPDEQFF.